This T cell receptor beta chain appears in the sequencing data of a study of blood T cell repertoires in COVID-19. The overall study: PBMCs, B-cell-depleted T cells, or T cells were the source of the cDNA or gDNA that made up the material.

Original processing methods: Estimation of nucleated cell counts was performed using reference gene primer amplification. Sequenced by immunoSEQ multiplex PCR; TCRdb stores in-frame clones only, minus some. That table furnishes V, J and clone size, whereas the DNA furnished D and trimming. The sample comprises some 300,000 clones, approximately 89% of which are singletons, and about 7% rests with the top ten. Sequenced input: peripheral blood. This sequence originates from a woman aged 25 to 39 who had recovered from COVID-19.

CDR3 loop: CASSLTSGSTDTQYF. The DNA for the CDR3 is TGTGCCAGCTCCCTCACTAGCGGAAGCACAGATACGCAGTATTTT. The chain combines TRBV18 with TRBJ2-3; 8 positions agree with TRBD2. Trimming removed 6 bases from V and 0 bases from J; junction bases left unmatched: 5. This CDR3 comprises 15 residues. Germline V gene sequence: CDR1 KGHSH, CDR2 LQKENI.